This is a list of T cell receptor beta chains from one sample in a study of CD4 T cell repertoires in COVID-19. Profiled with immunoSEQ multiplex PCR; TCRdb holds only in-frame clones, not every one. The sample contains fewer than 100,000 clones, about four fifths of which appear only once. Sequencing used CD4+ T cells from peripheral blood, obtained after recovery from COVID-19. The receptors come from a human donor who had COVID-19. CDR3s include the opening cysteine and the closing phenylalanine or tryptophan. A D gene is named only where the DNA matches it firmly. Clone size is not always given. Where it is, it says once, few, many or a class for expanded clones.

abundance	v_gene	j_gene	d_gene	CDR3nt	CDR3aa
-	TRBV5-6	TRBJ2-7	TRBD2	TGTGCCAGCAGCACCGGACTAGCGGACCAGTACTTC	CASSTGLADQYF
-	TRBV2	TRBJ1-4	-	TGTGCCAGTACCGACGGGAGGGGGGAAAAACTGTTTTTT	CASTDGRGEKLFF
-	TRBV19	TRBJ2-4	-	TGTGCCAGTAGTATTAGGTCGTCCGGGTCAATTCAGTACTTC	CASSIRSSGSIQYF
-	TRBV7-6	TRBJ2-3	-	TGTGCCAGCAGCTTACAGGAACTCACAGATACGCAGTATTTT	CASSLQELTDTQYF
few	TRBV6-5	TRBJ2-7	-	TGTGCCAGCAGCCTGGACTGGACGTCCCCCGAGCAGTACTTC	CASSLDWTSPEQYF
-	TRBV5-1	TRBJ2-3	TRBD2	TGCGCCAGCAGCCCTAGCGGGAGAAGCGACTCAGATACGCAGTATTTT	CASSPSGRSDSDTQYF
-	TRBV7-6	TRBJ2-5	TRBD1	TGTGCCAGCAGCTCGCTCTTTGGACAGGGGGAAGAGACCCAGTACTTC	CASSSLFGQGEETQYF
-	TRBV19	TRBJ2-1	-	TGTGCCAGGTGCCCCCCGACGAAGCAGTTCTTC	CARCPPTKQFF
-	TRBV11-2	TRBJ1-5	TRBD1	TGTGCCAGCAGCCCAGACAGGGGGCTTCATCAGCCCCAGCATTTT	CASSPDRGLHQPQHF
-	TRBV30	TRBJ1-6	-	TGTGCCTGGAACCAGGGACGAACGCCACCCCTCCACTTT	CAWNQGRTPPLHF
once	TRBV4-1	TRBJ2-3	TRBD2	TGCGCCAGCAGCCAAGTCGGGGGGAGCACAGATACGCAGTATTTT	CASSQVGGSTDTQYF
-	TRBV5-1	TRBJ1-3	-	TGCGCCAGCAGCTTGGGACAGACCTCTGGAAACACCATATATTTT	CASSLGQTSGNTIYF
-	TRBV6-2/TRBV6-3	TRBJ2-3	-	TGTGCCAGCAGTTACGAGGCAGGGCGCACAGATACGCAGTATTTT	CASSYEAGRTDTQYF
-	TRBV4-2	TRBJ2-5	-	TGTGCCAGCAGCCAAGATTCCGCGGGACACGATGTGGCTGGGAGGGTAGAGACCCAGTACTTC	CASSQDSAGHDVAGRVETQYF
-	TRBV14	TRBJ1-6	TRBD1	TGTGCCAGCAGCCGCGACAGGGGGAGTAATTCACCCCTCCACTTT	CASSRDRGSNSPLHF
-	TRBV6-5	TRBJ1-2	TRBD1	TGTGCCAGCAGGTCAGGGGGATTCTATGGCTACACCTTC	CASRSGGFYGYTF
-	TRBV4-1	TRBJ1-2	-	TGCGCCAGCAGCCAAGGAGTCTCGACAGGAGGTAACTATGGCTACACCTTC	CASSQGVSTGGNYGYTF
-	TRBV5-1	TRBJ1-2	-	TGCGCCAGCAGCTTGGGGGGGCAGGCAAACTATGGCTACACCTTC	CASSLGGQANYGYTF
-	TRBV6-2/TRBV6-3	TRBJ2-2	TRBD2	TGTGCCAGCAGTTACCGGCCCACAAGTATTATTGGACTAGGAAGCGCCGGGGAGCTGTTTTTT	CASSYRPTSIIGLGSAGELFF
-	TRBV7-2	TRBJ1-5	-	TGTGCCAGCAGCCTACAACAACGCGGGGATCAGCCCCAGCATTTT	CASSLQQRGDQPQHF
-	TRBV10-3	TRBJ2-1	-	TGTGCCATCAGTCCGGGACATGAAAGCGGTGAGCAGTTCTTC	CAISPGHESGEQFF
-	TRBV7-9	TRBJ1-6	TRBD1	TGTGCCAGCAGCGAGACAGGGGTCGGTTCACCCTTCCACTTT	CASSETGVGSPFHF
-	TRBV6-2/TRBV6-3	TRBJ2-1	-	TGTGCCAGCAGTTACGCAGGGAGTCAGTTCTTC	CASSYAGSQFF
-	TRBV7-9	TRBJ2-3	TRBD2	TGTGCCAGCAGCTTAGGTCGACTAGCGGGGGCCCGGGGCACAGATACGCAGTATTTT	CASSLGRLAGARGTDTQYF
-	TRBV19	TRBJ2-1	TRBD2	TGTGCCAGTACCGCTAGCGGCGCCTCCTACAATGAGCAGTTCTTC	CASTASGASYNEQFF
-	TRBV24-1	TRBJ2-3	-	TGTGCCACGGGGCAAGACACAGATACGCAGTATTTT	CATGQDTDTQYF
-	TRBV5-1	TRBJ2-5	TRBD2	TGCGCCAGCAGCTTGGGGTCGGGAGGAGAGACCCAGTACTTC	CASSLGSGGETQYF
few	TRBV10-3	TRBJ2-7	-	TGTGCCATCAGCTTCTTCCGGGACTCGAACTACGAGCAGTACTTC	CAISFFRDSNYEQYF
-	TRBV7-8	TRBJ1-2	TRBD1	TGTGCCAGCAGCCCCGGGACAGGGGGCGCGATTGGCTACACCTTC	CASSPGTGGAIGYTF
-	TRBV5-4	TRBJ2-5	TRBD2	TGTGCCAGCAGCCTGTGGGCGGGAGGGCAACAAGAGACCCAGTACTTC	CASSLWAGGQQETQYF
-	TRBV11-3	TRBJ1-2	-	TGTGCCAGCAGCTTAGATCCCGCGGGATATGGCTACACCTTC	CASSLDPAGYGYTF
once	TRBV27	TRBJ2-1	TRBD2	TGTGCCAGCAGTTTAATCCCCCAGAGCGGGAGTAATGAGCAGTTCTTC	CASSLIPQSGSNEQFF
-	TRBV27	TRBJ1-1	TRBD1	TGTGCCAGCAGTTCCAAGGACAGGCTGGCTTTCTTT	CASSSKDRLAFF
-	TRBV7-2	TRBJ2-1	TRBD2	TGTGCCAGCAGCTTAAGAAGCGGGACTAGCATGGATGAGCAGTTCTTC	CASSLRSGTSMDEQFF
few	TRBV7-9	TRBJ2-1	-	TGTGCCAGCAGCTTAGCTGGCGGTGAGCAGTTCTTC	CASSLAGGEQFF
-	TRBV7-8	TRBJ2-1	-	TGTGCCAGCAGCCCCTCGACAGCCTACAATGAGCAGTTCTTC	CASSPSTAYNEQFF
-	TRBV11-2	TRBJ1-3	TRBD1	TGTGCCAGCAGCCGCCTTGGACAGGGCGGTGGAAACACCATATATTTT	CASSRLGQGGGNTIYF
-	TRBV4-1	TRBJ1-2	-	TGCGCCAGCAGCCTCGGACAGTACTATGGCTACACCTTC	CASSLGQYYGYTF
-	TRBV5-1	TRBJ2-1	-	TGCGCCAGCAGCTTTATGACTAGTGGTGAGCAGTTCTTC	CASSFMTSGEQFF
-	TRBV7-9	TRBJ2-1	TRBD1	TGTGCCAGCAGCTTGACAGGGGGCCGGTTCTTC	CASSLTGGRFF
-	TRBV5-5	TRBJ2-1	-	TGTGCCAGCAGCTTTGGACAGCGCAGGGTGGGGCGTAGCTCCTACAATGAGCAGTTCTTC	CASSFGQRRVGRSSYNEQFF
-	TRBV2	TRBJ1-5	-	TGTGCCAGCACTTCACGGGGGCCCCAGCATTTT	CASTSRGPQHF
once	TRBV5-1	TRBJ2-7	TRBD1	TGCGCCAGCAGTCAAGGGGCGACAGGGGGCTACGAGCAGTACTTC	CASSQGATGGYEQYF
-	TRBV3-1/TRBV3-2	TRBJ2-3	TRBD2	TGTGCCAGCAGCCAAGAGACAAGCGGGGGGTCATATACGCAGTATTTT	CASSQETSGGSYTQYF
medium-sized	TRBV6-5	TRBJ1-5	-	TGTGCCAGCAGTTACTCCGCGAGCAATCAGCCCCAGCATTTT	CASSYSASNQPQHF
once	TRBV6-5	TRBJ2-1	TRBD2	TGTGCCAGCGGGACTACCTACAATGAGCAGTTCTTC	CASGTTYNEQFF
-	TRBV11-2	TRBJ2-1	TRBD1	TGTGCCAGCAGTGGACAGGGCTCCTACAATGAGCAGTTCTTC	CASSGQGSYNEQFF
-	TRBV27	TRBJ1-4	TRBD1	TGTGCCAGCAGACGAAGACAGGGAACTAATGAAAAACTGTTTTTT	CASRRRQGTNEKLFF
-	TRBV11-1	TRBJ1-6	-	TGTGCCAGCAGCGTCCTCCCGGATTCACCCCTCCACTTT	CASSVLPDSPLHF
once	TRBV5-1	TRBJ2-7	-	TGCGCCAGCAGCCCCGGAGGCAGCTCCTACGAGCAGTACTTC	CASSPGGSSYEQYF
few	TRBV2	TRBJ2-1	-	TGTGCCAGCAGTGCAGTGCTAGCTACTGAGCAGTTCTTC	CASSAVLATEQFF
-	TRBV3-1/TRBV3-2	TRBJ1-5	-	TGTGCCAGCAGCCAAGATCTGGGTCAGCCCCAGCATTTT	CASSQDLGQPQHF